This T cell receptor (beta chain) was documented in a study of cytomegalovirus exposure and HLA in healthy donors (dated by TCRdb to about 2017). Background on the whole study: According to an earlier analysis of several hundred of the donors, some 180 million T cells yielded 117 million unique TCR beta sequences and 276 Gb of sequence data. An early release that covered some 630 HLA-typed donors contained approximately 300 gigabases of sequencing data and about 93 million unique TCR sequences. Of the 350 to 400 genotyped donors, roughly 80% fell in the genetic ancestry cluster associated with self-reported Caucasian donors. The study aimed to test whether cataloging public T cell receptors could reveal signatures of past pathogen exposure. The T cell repertoires of 666 subjects were profiled by immunosequencing and related to cytomegalovirus serostatus. A separate validation cohort of approximately 130 different subjects was used in addition to the roughly 720-subject first cohort. The study combined high-throughput TCR immunosequencing, statistical association of individual TCRs with disease status, and machine learning to predict cytomegalovirus infection status. To study patterns of TCR occurrence, a later analysis re-analyzed previously published TCR beta repertoires from 500 to 850 donors and added high-resolution HLA genotyping. Rather than using new phenotypic data, the later analysis identified candidate immune exposures from TCR beta sequences and from how often those sequences occurred across donors. An earlier analysis of fewer than 700 of the donors applied high-throughput TCR beta sequencing to assess whether each TCR beta V gene segment acted as functional or pseudogenic. Donor age, sex, ethnicity and CMV serostatus were compiled together with the repertoire data. A later genetic analysis took genome-wide SNP genotypes for about 65% of the 666 donors and used that subset as a discovery cohort. Every discovery cohort repertoire had been produced on one sequencing platform. Both class I and class II loci were covered by HLA typing, at four-digit resolution. The number of donors typed differed by locus, with roughly 629-640 for A, B, C, DRB1 and DQB1, more than 500 for DQA1, approximately 570 for DPA1, and some 440 for DPB1. Roughly five DR-DQ haplotypes were handled as single units for association and clustering because linkage in the cohort was strong. On average, roughly 250,000 unique TCR beta nucleotide sequences were sequenced per donor among 398 genotyped donors of the cohort, with about 19% of those sequences being non-productive. The paper as a whole reports these results and caveats: The cohort was sequenced for TCR beta chains only, and without alpha or paired-chain data the features that could be detected were limited. The only immune exposure information available for the cohort was CMV serostatus. In a later analysis, 16,951 TCR beta sequences were associated with specific HLA alleles at a false discovery rate of 0.05. A cluster of highly shared sequence variants was judged likely to represent a technical artifact of the sequencing pipeline. Correlated functional status among segregating V segments might be attributable to linkage disequilibrium, but an unknown experimental factor could not be ruled out. In vitro tests confirmed that a few of the cytomegalovirus-associated TCR beta chains recognize cytomegalovirus antigens. HLA typing was unavailable for some donors at each locus, so association tests used only the typed subset. Compared with the approximately 710-donor mean, donors in an Asian-associated ancestry cluster had fewer N-insertions in productive TCRs, according to a later genetic analysis. The study gave a list of over 150 TCR beta chains associated with cytomegalovirus. An association between a missense DCLRE1C variant and V-gene and J-gene trimming of TCR beta chains was found in a later genetic analysis and replicated in an independent cohort. Broadly in line with IMGT annotations, most TCR beta V segments showed up in productive rearrangements about 90% or about 30% of the time in an earlier analysis of a few hundred of the donors. A later analysis reported that several top co-occurrence clusters appeared linked to parvovirus B19, influenza, CMV and Epstein-Barr virus. The authors suggested that the approach could potentially be extended to other disease states and immunological phenotypes. While some public TCRs were present in many individuals, most TCR sequences turned up only very rarely across donors. The earlier analysis of approximately 560 of the donors excluded approximately 17 rarely observed V segments, including chromosome 9 orphons, because counts were too low. In a later analysis, the rate of TCR association differed among HLA loci, with DRB1 alleles having the most associated TCRs and HLA-C alleles having the fewest. A further reported finding was that TCR beta sequences accurately predicted the HLA-A and HLA-B alleles for most subjects in the first cohort. Assigning TCR associations to individual alleles was difficult when HLA alleles, especially DR and DQ, strongly co-occurred. Cytomegalovirus status was reported to be diagnosed by the classifier with high specificity and sensitivity in both the original and validation cohorts. The presence/absence analyses assumed that sequencing depth was roughly uniform across donors, and that assumption may not be true. The 87-base-pair reads could not distinguish some IMGT-functional V segments, including TRBV6-2 and TRBV6-3, so those segments were excluded. In a later analysis, most CMV-associated TCR beta chains were found to appear HLA-restricted, with HLA associations seemingly driven largely by CMV exposure. In a later analysis, HLA-associated TCR beta chains were found to be more clonally expanded and to have lower generation probabilities than equally common non-associated chains.

The CDR3 numbers 16 residues from cysteine through phenylalanine. Only CDR3 DNA is held: 48 bases, read in frame from base 1. V trim: 6 bases; J trim: 1 base; unmatched bases: 6. The germline V gene specifies SGHAT as CDR1 and FQNNGV as CDR2. Comment on this clone: Its antigen is unknown. No base qualities exist here, and no much larger clone lies one base off it.

The cohort consisted of 666 healthy bone marrow donors. At the time of sampling, every cohort member was nominally healthy, though immune exposures that went unrecorded were likely present. The donor was CMV seronegative and was included in the group of a few hundred seronegative cohort members. Each donor provided a peripheral blood sample, and peripheral blood mononuclear cells were used for TCR beta sequencing. The Qiagen DNeasy Blood Extraction Kit was used to extract genomic DNA from the blood cell samples. Library preparation employed the immunoSEQ multiplex PCR assay. For the multiplex PCR, a mixture combining 60 forward primers for TCR Vbeta segments and 13 reverse primers for TCR Jbeta segments was used. The CDR3 region of rearranged TCR beta genes was amplified from genomic DNA by a multiplex PCR assay. Amplified TCR beta libraries were sequenced as 87-base-pair reads on the Illumina HiSeq System. The study's own analysis went as follows. A later analysis tallied tens of millions of unique TCR beta chains across the roughly 610 repertoires, and approximately 12 million of those chains were shared by two or more donors. Raw reads were error-corrected and collapsed into unique sequences with a nearest-neighbor algorithm that merged closely related sequences to remove PCR and sequencing errors. CDR3 sequences were aligned to IMGT reference sequences to assign V, D and J gene segments. For a sequence to be retained, at least a six-nucleotide match to both a V gene segment and a J gene segment was required. Rearrangements were called productive when the CDR3 lacked stop codons and stayed in frame with V and J; all others were non-productive. CDR3 was defined by IMGT convention, running from the second conserved V-encoded cysteine to the conserved J-encoded phenylalanine. The earlier analysis of about 530 of the donors excluded any sequence lacking an unambiguous match to a single V gene segment. An earlier analysis of several hundred of the donors called V segments functional above 56.7% productive rearrangements and segregating when the between-donor standard deviation exceeded 5%. A statistical classification framework was developed to diagnose cytomegalovirus status using the catalog of TCR beta chain sequences. V and J gene assignment, in a later analysis, came from comparing TCR nucleotide sequences with IMGT/GENE-DB human TR gene sequences. A later analysis assigned CDR3 sequences and most-parsimonious VDJ recombination scenarios with the TCRdist pipeline. In a later analysis, each TCR beta chain was defined by its CDR3 amino acid sequence together with its V-gene family, and reads lacking a unique V-gene family were excluded. To address suspected cross-contamination and a sequencing artifact, a later analysis removed around 600 highly shared, low-generation-probability nucleotide sequences. In a later analysis, a clonal expansion index was calculated for each public chain from normalized within-repertoire ranks of inferred template counts. A later analysis computed generation probabilities with a VDJ recombination model fitted to out-of-frame rearrangements, and checked the results against IGoR. In a later analysis, hypergeometric tests were used to score TCR-TCR, TCR-HLA and TCR-CMV co-occurrence, with a repertoire-size bias correction applied to TCR pairs. A later analysis estimated false discovery rates by permuting HLA or CMV assignments 20 times. In a later analysis, co-occurring TCRs were grouped using DBSCAN, and TCRdist sequence similarity was added for clustering within HLA-allele-positive subsets. Repertoires with fewer than 30,000 or more than 120,000 public chains were left out of co-occurrence clustering, as were about 5 repertoires with anomalous nucleotide sharing. Sourced from immuneACCESS, this table was stored by TCRdb with only in-frame sequences that have V and J called. A share of the clones is absent; for the studies checked, an unresolved V gene accounts for under half, and the remainder has no known explanation. V and J calls and clone size are given by that table; D and trimming were obtained from the DNA. This sample gives some 150,000 clones in total; approximately 82% of them show up just once. Approximately 1.6% of the sample is taken by the ten largest.

The TCR comes from a male donor in good health and CMV-seronegative. The sequenced sample was PBMCs. Here the chain combines TRBV11-2 and TRBJ1-6, and 7 junctional nucleotides match TRBD1. The DNA is TGTGCCAGCAGAGAACTCAGGGGGTCCTATAATTCACCCCTCCACTTT. Its translation reads: CASRELRGSYNSPLHF.